This T cell receptor (beta chain) was profiled in a study of glioma-infiltrating T cells. Using RNA template, CDR3s of TCR alpha and beta were amplified with iRepertoire arm-PCR. TCRdb independently ran MiXCR on the multiplex PCR reads; one entry per CDR3 protein. The data show fewer than 200,000 distinct CDR3 sequences, around 32% seen once. This clonotype showed up many times. The TCR originated in a human donor with low-grade glioma or glioblastoma, undergoing nonglioma brain surgery, or in good health (not recorded which). The sequenced sample was glioma tissue, nonneoplastic brain tissue, or PBMCs (not recorded which).

The CDR3 DNA follows: TGTGCCAGCAGCATAACCACAGATACGCAGTATTTT. This sequence encodes CASSITTDTQYF. The genes are TRBV7-2 and TRBJ2-3; no clear D gene. Trimming took off 5 bases at V and 2 bases at J, with 5 bases between the two ends. CDR1 and CDR2 from the germline V gene are SGHTA and FQGNSA. The CDR3 extends over 12 amino acids.